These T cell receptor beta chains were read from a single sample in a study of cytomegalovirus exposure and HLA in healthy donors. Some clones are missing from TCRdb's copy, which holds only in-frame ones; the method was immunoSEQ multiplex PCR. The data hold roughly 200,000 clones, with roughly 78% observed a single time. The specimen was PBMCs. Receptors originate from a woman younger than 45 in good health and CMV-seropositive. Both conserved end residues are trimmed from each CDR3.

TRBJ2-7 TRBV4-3 ASSQRTGDEQY
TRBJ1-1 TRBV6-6 ASSYSRQNTEAF
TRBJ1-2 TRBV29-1 SARADSFYGYT
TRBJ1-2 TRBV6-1 ASSPMGAGYGYT
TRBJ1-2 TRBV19 ASSPGTGIGYT
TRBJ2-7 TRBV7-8 ASCWGQTYEQY
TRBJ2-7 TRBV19 ASSIATGTSAYEQY
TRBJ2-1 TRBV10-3 AISTGTGGTNEQF
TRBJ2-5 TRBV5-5 ASSLDWAQETQY
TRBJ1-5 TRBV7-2 ASSLFQREPQH
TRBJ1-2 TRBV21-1 ASSKAVAHYGYT
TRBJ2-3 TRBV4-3 ASSPGEYTDTQY
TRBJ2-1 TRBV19 ASSSVQEDEQF
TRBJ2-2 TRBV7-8 ASSLRGGRHTGELF
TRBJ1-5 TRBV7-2 ASSVSPQGSNQPQH
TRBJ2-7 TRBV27 ASRERQREWEQY